The 20 T cell receptor beta chains below come from one sample, sequenced in a study of T-cell memory formation after mild COVID-19. TCRdb fed the 5' RACE reads into MiXCR, producing one record per CDR3 protein. The table includes 470,000 or so distinct CDR3 sequences, more than 15% detected once. Sequencing was done on a sample of PBMCs or a T cell subset sorted from them (not recorded which). These receptors were collected from a man aged 18 to 30 who had mild COVID-19 (a few samples of this study predate the infection). Cell type and time point are not known.

J is TRBJ2-3 and V is TRBV12-3 or TRBV12-4, with D possibly being TRBD1 (5 bases). Trimming shortened V by 6 bases and J by 1 base, and 17 bases separated the two germline ends. The CDR3 is made up of 16 amino acids. CDR3 DNA sequence: TGTGCCAGCAGCCCGACAGTACTATTTGGCACAGATACGCAGTATTTT. This sequence encodes CASSPTVLFGTDTQYF.

V gene TRBV11-2 combines with J gene TRBJ1-1; no firm D call. Germline values: CDR1 SGHAT, CDR2 FQNNGV. This CDR3 has 14 amino acids. With 2 bases removed from V and 3 bases from J, the gap between germline ends came to 10 bases. This CDR3 reads CASSLSPGDTEAFF. In nucleotides, the CDR3 is TGTGCCAGCAGCTTAAGTCCCGGGGACACTGAAGCTTTCTTT.

V is TRBV20-1 and J is TRBJ1-4; D is uncertain. Germline CDR1 and CDR2: DFQATT and SNEGSKA (reference sequence). The CDR3 is 12 residues long. Trimming stripped 8 bases from V and 8 bases from J, with 15 bases between. The CDR3 nucleotides are TGCAGTCCCCGGCCCGCAGACGAAAAACTGTTTTTT. This translates into CSPRPADEKLFF.

The chain joins TRBV6-5 to TRBJ1-3; no firm D call. CDR1 is MNHEY and CDR2 is SVGAGI in the germline V gene. This CDR3 has 14 amino acids. Trimming stripped 6 bases from V and 7 bases from J, with 16 bases between. The CDR3 sequence is CASRKSQISNTIYF. The CDR3 DNA reads TGTGCCAGCAGAAAATCTCAAATCTCTAACACCATATATTTT.

The V gene is TRBV7-8, the J gene TRBJ1-2, with unresolved D. Trimming stripped 5 bases from V and 8 bases from J, with 9 bases between. Looked up from germline, CDR1 is SGHVS and CDR2 is FQNEAQ. CDR3 length: 11 amino acids. The CDR3 nucleotides are TGTGCCAGCAGCAACATGGTCGGCTACACCTTC. It specifies CASSNMVGYTF.

This clonotype appeared many times. The chain couples TRBV20-1 to TRBJ2-1; D is ambiguous. The CDR3 is 13 amino acids. CDR1 DFQATT and CDR2 SNEGSKA come from the germline V gene (reference sequence). The V and J ends lost 6 bases and 5 bases respectively, with 14 bases between them. The CDR3 region has the DNA TGCAGTGCCGTCTTATGGCGGAACAATGAGCAGTTCTTC. It is translated as CSAVLWRNNEQFF.

Worth noting for this clonotype: Its ends do not fully match the called genes, so a read error is possible. This sequence joins TRBV2 and TRBJ1-5; D not resolved. Germline V gene lookup returns CDR1 SNHLY and CDR2 FYNNEI. The CDR3 runs 15 residues. The CDR3 coding sequence is TGTGCCAGCAGTGGTGAGGTCGGCTACAATCAGCCCAAGCATTTT. Amino acids: CASSGEVGYNQPKHF.

CDR3 in DNA: TGCGCCAGCAGACCCCTGTGGGGACAGGGGGCGGTTAAGGAAAAACTGTTTTTT. The encoded protein is CASRPLWGQGAVKEKLFF. The gene calls are TRBV4-1 and TRBJ1-4, with 12 bases matching TRBD1. From germline, CDR1 is MGHRA and CDR2 YSYEKL. V shed 6 bases, J shed 8 bases, and the junction held 16 bases outside the gene matches. This CDR3 comprises 18 residues.

The rearrangement uses TRBV12-3 or TRBV12-4 and TRBJ2-2; D call uncertain. The CDR3 contains 15 residues. V gave up 4 bases and J gave up 0 bases, with 9 bases separating them. CDR3 loop: CASSWMSSNTGELFF. In DNA, the CDR3 is TGTGCCAGCAGTTGGATGAGCTCGAACACCGGGGAGCTGTTTTTT.

The V and J genes are TRBV14 and TRBJ2-7; TRBD1 matches 8 bases. This CDR3 spans 17 amino acids. V was pared by 2 bases and J by 3 bases, with 12 bases of the junction left unmatched. Germline V CDR1 and CDR2: SGHDN, FVKESK. The CDR3 loop is CASSQRAFSGQVYEQYF. CDR3 in DNA: TGTGCCAGCAGCCAACGAGCATTTTCGGGACAGGTCTACGAGCAGTACTTC.

In DNA form, the CDR3 reads TGTGCCAGCAGTTACCTCGAGGGGGCCCAGCATTTT. It yields the protein CASSYLEGAQHF. V and J are TRBV6-2 or TRBV6-3 and TRBJ1-5; the D gene is possibly TRBD1 (6 bases). V lost 2 bases and J 11 bases, leaving 10 bases between the germline ends. The germline V gene encodes CDR1 MNHEY and CDR2 SVGEGT. The CDR3 sequence is 12 residues long.

This clonotype was detected only a few times. The chain is built from TRBV12-3 or TRBV12-4 and TRBJ1-5; D unclear. V lost 8 bases and J lost 0, with 14 bases in between. The CDR3 spans 15 residues. The CDR3 reads CASRGIIDSNQPQHF. CDR3 DNA: TGTGCCAGCCGGGGAATTATAGATAGCAATCAGCCCCAGCATTTT.

The table lists this clonotype with a few counts. The chain joins TRBV20-1 to TRBJ1-6; D unresolved. V lost 5 bases and J 6 bases, leaving 11 bases between the germline ends. Germline V gene data show CDR1 as DFQATT and CDR2 as SNEGSKA (reference sequence). CDR3 length equals 13 residues. The CDR3 DNA reads TGCAGTGCTGCTTCCTTTGGTAATTCACCCCTCCACTTT. The encoded protein is CSAASFGNSPLHF.

J is TRBJ1-1 and V is TRBV5-1; D is unresolved. The V end lost 9 bases, the J end lost 1 base, and 16 bases lay between the germline ends. Germline-derived CDR1 and CDR2 are SGHRS and YFSETQ. The CDR3 sequence is 14 residues long. The CDR3 DNA reads as TGCGCCACCAGAGGAGGGTCGGGGAACACTGAAGCTTTCTTT. This sequence encodes CATRGGSGNTEAFF.

This clonotype was seen a few times. The chain combines TRBV7-8 with TRBJ1-1, with 10 nucleotides matching TRBD1. The junction had 6 bases not matched to a gene; V was cut back by 4 bases and J by 7 bases. The CDR3 consists of 14 residues. Germline CDR1 and CDR2: SGHVS and FQNEAQ. CDR3 nucleotide sequence: TGTGCCAGCAGCTCTAGACAGGGGGCGGTTGAAGCTTTCTTT. Protein sequence: CASSSRQGAVEAFF.

This clonotype was picked up many times. The chain joins TRBV3-1 to TRBJ1-1; D uncertain. CDR3 size: 13 residues. CDR1 LGHDT and CDR2 YNNKEL come from the germline V gene (reference sequence). V was pared by 2 bases and J by 0 bases, with 4 bases between. DNA of the CDR3: TGTGCCAGCAGCCAAAGGGTGAACACTGAAGCTTTCTTT. Translation gives CASSQRVNTEAFF.

This clonotype turned up a few times. The gene calls are TRBV2 and TRBJ2-2; D unclear. V lost 6 bases and J lost 4, with 12 bases in between. From germline, CDR1 is SNHLY and CDR2 FYNNEI. The CDR3 runs 14 residues. The CDR3 coding sequence is TGTGCCAGCAGGGGCAGGTCCCGCACCGGGGAGCTGTTTTTT. Its translation: CASRGRSRTGELFF.

The chain links TRBV20-1 to TRBJ2-1, with 10 bases lining up with TRBD2. The germline gives CDR1 DFQATT, CDR2 SNEGSKA (reference sequence). The ends lost 6 bases at V and 9 bases at J; junction bases unmatched: 11. The CDR3 spans 14 residues. The CDR3 nucleotides read TGCAGTGCCACCGAGCGGGGGGGCTTGCGTGAGCAGTTCTTC. Its protein product is CSATERGGLREQFF.

The gene calls are TRBV18 and TRBJ1-1, with D maybe TRBD1 (5 bases). The germline CDR1 and CDR2 sequences are KGHSH and LQKENI. Between the trimmed V and J ends, which lost 3 bases and 0 bases, there was a span of 20 bases. CDR3 length equals 18 residues. CDR3 amino acids: CASSPSLRGGGVNTEAFF. The CDR3 nucleotides are TGTGCCAGCTCACCGTCGCTAAGGGGCGGTGGGGTGAACACTGAAGCTTTCTTT.

The chain couples TRBV6-5 to TRBJ1-6; tentative D call: TRBD1 (5 bases). The CDR3 loop spans 17 amino acids. CDR1 is MNHEY, CDR2 SVGAGI, per germline. V lost 2 bases and J 7 bases, leaving 18 bases between the germline ends. The CDR3 spells CASSYSSGYLGNSPLHF. CDR3 DNA: TGTGCCAGCAGTTACAGTTCAGGGTACCTTGGGAATTCACCCCTCCACTTT.